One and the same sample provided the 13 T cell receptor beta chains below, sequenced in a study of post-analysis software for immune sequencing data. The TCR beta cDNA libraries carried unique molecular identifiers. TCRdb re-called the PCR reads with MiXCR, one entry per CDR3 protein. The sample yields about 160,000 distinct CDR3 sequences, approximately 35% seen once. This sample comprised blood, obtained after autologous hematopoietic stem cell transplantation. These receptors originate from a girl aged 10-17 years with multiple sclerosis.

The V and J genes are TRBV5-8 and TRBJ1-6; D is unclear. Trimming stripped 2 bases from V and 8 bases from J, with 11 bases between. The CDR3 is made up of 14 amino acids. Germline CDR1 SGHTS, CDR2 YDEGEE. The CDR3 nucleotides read TGTGCCAGCAGCTTATCCGGACCGCATTCACCCCTCCACTTT. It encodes CASSLSGPHSPLHF. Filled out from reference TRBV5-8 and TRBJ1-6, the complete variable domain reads EAGVTQSPTHLIKTRGQQATLRCSPISGHTSVYWYQQALGLGLQFLLWYDEGEERNRGNFPPRFSGRQFPNYSSELNVNALELEDSALYLCASSLSGPHSPLHFGNGTRLTVT.

The CDR3: CANRETISYEQYF. The CDR3 DNA reads as TGTGCCAACAGGGAGACAATCTCCTACGAGCAGTACTTC. The rearrangement links TRBV6-2 or TRBV6-3 to TRBJ2-7; TRBD1 might be the D (6 bases). This CDR3 has 13 residues. Germline lookup yields CDR1 MNHEY and CDR2 SVGEGT. V was trimmed by 10 bases and J by 0 bases, leaving 13 bases between them.

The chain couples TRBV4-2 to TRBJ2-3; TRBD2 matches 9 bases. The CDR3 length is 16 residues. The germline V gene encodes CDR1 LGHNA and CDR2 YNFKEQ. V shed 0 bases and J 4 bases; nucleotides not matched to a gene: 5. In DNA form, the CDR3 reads TGTGCCAGCAGCCAAGATGCGGGAGGGGGGGCAGATACGCAGTATTTT. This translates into CASSQDAGGGADTQYF.

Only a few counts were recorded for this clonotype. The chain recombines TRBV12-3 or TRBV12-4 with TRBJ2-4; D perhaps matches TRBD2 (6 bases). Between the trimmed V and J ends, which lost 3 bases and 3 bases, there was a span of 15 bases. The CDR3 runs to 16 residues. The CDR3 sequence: CASSFHRGLVKNIQYF. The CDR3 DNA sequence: TGTGCCAGCAGTTTTCACCGGGGGTTAGTCAAAAACATTCAGTACTTC.

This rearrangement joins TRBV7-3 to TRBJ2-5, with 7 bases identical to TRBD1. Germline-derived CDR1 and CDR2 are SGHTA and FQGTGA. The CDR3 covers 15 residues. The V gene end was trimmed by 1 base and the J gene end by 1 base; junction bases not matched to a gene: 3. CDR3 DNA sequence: TGTGCCAGCAGCTTAAGAGGGGGCCTCCAAGAGACCCAGTACTTC. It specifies CASSLRGGLQETQYF.

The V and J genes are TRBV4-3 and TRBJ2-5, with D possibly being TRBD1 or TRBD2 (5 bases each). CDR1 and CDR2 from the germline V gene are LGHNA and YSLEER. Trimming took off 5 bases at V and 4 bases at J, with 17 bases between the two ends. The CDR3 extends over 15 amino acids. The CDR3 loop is CASSKGTQTGETQYF. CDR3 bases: TGCGCCAGCAGCAAGGGGACCCAAACAGGAGAGACCCAGTACTTC.

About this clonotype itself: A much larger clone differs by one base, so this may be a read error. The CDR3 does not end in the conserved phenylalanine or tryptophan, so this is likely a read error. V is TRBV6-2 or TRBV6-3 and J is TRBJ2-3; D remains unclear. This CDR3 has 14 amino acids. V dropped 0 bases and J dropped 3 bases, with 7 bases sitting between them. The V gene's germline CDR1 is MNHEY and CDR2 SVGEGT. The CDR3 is CASSYSKETDTQYV. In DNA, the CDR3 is TGTGCCAGCAGTTACTCGAAGGAAACAGATACGCAGTATGTT.

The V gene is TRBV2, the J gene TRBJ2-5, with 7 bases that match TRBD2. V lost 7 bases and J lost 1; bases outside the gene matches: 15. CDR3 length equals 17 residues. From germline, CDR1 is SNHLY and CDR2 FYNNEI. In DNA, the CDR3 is TGTGCCAGCACAAATGGACTAGTTTCGGCGTTCCAAGAGACCCAGTACTTC. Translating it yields CASTNGLVSAFQETQYF. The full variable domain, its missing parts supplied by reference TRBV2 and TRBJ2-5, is EPEVTQTPSHQVTQMGQEVILRCVPISNHLYFYWYRQILGQKVEFLVSFYNNEISEKSEIFDDQFSVERPDGSNFTLKIRSTKLEDSAMYFCASTNGLVSAFQETQYFGPGTRLLVL.

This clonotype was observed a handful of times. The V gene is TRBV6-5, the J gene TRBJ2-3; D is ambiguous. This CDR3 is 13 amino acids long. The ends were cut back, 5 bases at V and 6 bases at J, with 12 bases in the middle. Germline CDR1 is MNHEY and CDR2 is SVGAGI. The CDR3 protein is CASSPLPWDTQYF. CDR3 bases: TGTGCCAGCAGTCCCCTGCCCTGGGATACGCAGTATTTT.

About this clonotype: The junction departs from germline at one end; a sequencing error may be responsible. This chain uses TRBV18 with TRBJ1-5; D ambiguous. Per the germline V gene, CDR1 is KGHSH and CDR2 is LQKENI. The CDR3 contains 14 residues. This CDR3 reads CASSPPGALQPQHF. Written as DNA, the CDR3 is TGTGCCAGCTCGCCACCGGGTGCGTTGCAGCCCCAGCATTTT.

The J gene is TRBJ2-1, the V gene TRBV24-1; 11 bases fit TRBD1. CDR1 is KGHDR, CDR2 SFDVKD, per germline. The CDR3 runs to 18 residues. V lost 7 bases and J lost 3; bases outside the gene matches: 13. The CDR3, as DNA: TGTGCCACCAGCGATAAACTCCCCGGGACAGGGGGCTACAATGAGCAGTTCTTC. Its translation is CATSDKLPGTGGYNEQFF.

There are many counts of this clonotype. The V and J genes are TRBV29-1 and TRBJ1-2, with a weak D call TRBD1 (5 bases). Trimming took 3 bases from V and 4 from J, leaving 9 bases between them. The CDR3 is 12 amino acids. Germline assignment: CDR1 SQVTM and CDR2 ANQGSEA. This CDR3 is CSVEGTRYGYTF. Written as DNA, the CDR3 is TGCAGCGTTGAGGGGACGCGCTATGGCTACACCTTC.

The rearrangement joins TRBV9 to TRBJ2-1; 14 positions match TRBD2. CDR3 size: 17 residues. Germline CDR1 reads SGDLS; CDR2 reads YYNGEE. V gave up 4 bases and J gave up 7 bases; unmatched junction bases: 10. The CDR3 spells CASSPSLGTSGGNEQFF. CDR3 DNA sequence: TGTGCCAGCAGCCCTAGCTTAGGGACTAGCGGGGGAAATGAGCAGTTCTTC.